This record looks at one T cell receptor (beta chain) sequence and its context. The read ends 3 residues shy of where the CDR3 ends; the end is completed using the germline J gene. Method: immunoSEQ multiplex PCR; TCRdb's copy keeps in-frame clones and lacks some. In total, the table holds tens of thousands of clones. There are 16 residues in the CDR3. CDR1 SGHVS and CDR2 FQNEAQ come from the germline V gene. The data originate from a study of T cells in women clearing cervical HPV infection. This sequence joins TRBV7-8 and TRBJ2-3; D is unclear. Sequencing was done on a sample of blood buffy coat. The TCR was taken from a woman aged 18 to 75 with a cervical HPV16 infection that either progressed to CIN3+ or cleared (not recorded which). CDR3 DNA (partial): TGTGCCAGCAGCTCCCGACGGTTCGATAGCAATCAGCCG. Translation gives CASSSRRFDSNQP. The whole CDR3 sequence reads CASSSRRFDSNQPQYF.